This T cell receptor beta chain was captured in a study of blood T cell repertoires in COVID-19. Measured with immunoSEQ multiplex PCR; TCRdb has only the in-frame clones, and not every one. The profile covers about 140,000 clones, with approximately 84% appearing a single time and 3% to 3.5% taken by the ten largest. The germline V gene encodes CDR1 SGHDT and CDR2 YYEEEE. The CDR3 is 15 amino acids. Trimming removed 4 bases from V and 2 bases from J; junction bases left unmatched: 6. The receptor's source is a woman in her fifties or sixties with acute COVID-19. Material for sequencing was PBMCs or T cells enriched from blood (not recorded which). The chain carries TRBV5-6 and TRBJ2-1, with 7 bases identical to TRBD1. The CDR3 bases are TGTGCCAGCAGCCTTCCCGGGACAGCCTACAATGAGCAGTTCTTC. Translated, it gives CASSLPGTAYNEQFF. The entire variable domain, with the rest obtained from reference TRBV5-6 and TRBJ2-1, is as follows: DAGVTQSPTHLIKTRGQQVTLRCSPKSGHDTVSWYQQALGQGPQFIFQYYEEEERQRGNFPDRFSGHQFPNYSSELNVNALLLGDSALYLCASSLPGTAYNEQFFGPGTRLTVL.